The entry below describes one TCR beta chain. This clonotype was found a few times. It lacks a known antigen. Base qualities were left out, and no much larger clone turns up one base away. The data derive from a study of T-cell reconstitution after alpha-beta-depleted transplantation in children (TCRdb year 2016). Turning to the overall study: Using TCR repertoire profiling, the study quantitatively followed how T-cell immune reconstitution unfolded in children after TCRalphabeta/CD19-depleted allogeneic hematopoietic cell transplantation.

V has 5 bases trimmed and J has 9 bases trimmed; junction bases matching no gene number 5. CDR1 SGHRS and CDR2 YFSETQ are derived from the germline V gene. From cysteine to phenylalanine, the CDR3 is 13 amino acids long. This entry keeps only the CDR3 DNA: 39 bases, framed from base 1. The library was prepared using PCR. Sequencing relied on an Illumina HiSeq 2500. Molecular barcoding was employed in the preparation of TCR libraries, with unique molecular identifiers being used to normalize TCRbeta repertoire quantification. Through fastp at Q25 and MiXCR, TCRdb rebuilt clones from the public reads, retaining in-frame beta chains. Each entry merges the rows of one CDR3 protein and shows their most common DNA and genes. This sample gives roughly 200,000 distinct CDR3 sequences in total; 14% to 15% of them show up just once. Less than 15% of the sample comes from the top ten.

The chain employs TRBV5-1 and TRBJ2-1, with TRBD2 matching 10 junction bases. The input for sequencing was PBMCs from the stem cell graft donor, taken from the stem cell graft. This receptor was identified in a human donor who donated a stem cell graft to a child with acute lymphoblastic leukemia. The CDR3 protein: CASRGTSDTEQFF. The DNA is TGCGCCAGCAGAGGGACTAGCGACACTGAGCAGTTCTTC.